The 31 T cell receptor beta chains below all came from one sample that was sequenced in a study of blood T cell repertoires in COVID-19. The method was immunoSEQ multiplex PCR; TCRdb's version includes in-frame clones alone and lacks a portion of them. Here the sample spans under 200,000 clones, approximately 90% being singletons. Sequences were obtained from peripheral blood. Receptors were obtained from a man aged 35 to 55 with active or convalescent COVID-19.

This clone has a handful of counts. V gene TRBV7-2 combines with J gene TRBJ1-2, with D maybe TRBD1 (6 bases). In germline, CDR1 is SGHTA, CDR2 FQGNSA. The length of the CDR3 is 16 residues. V was cut by 1 base and J by 4 bases, with 16 bases left in between. Written as DNA, the CDR3 is TGTGCCAGCAGCTTAGGGCGGCAGGGGAGCCCCTATGGCTACACCTTC. Protein product: CASSLGRQGSPYGYTF.

The chain carries TRBV6-2 or TRBV6-3 and TRBJ1-2; perhaps TRBD1 as D (5 bases). The germline CDR1 and CDR2 sequences are MNHEY and SVGEGT. Trimming took 0 bases from V and 7 from J, leaving 12 bases between them. This CDR3 region has 14 residues. The CDR3 nucleotides are TGTGCCAGCAGTTACTCCGCGACAGCGGGTGGCTACACCTTC. It translates to CASSYSATAGGYTF.

The V and J genes are TRBV5-1 and TRBJ1-2, with 8 bases identical to TRBD1. V lost 3 bases to trimming and J lost 7 bases; unmatched junction nucleotides: 5. Germline CDR1 reads SGHRS; CDR2 reads YFSETQ. This CDR3 is 13 amino acids long. CDR3 region: CASSSTGGTGYTF. Written as DNA, the CDR3 is TGCGCCAGCAGCTCAACAGGGGGTACTGGCTACACCTTC.

V usage is TRBV7-2 and J usage is TRBJ2-7, with TRBD2 identical over 7 bases. The CDR3 spans 17 residues. V lost 0 bases, J lost 6 bases, and 14 bases stayed unmatched. Germline lookup yields CDR1 SGHTA and CDR2 FQGNSA. For the CDR3, the DNA is TGTGCCAGCAGCTTAGCGTATCCTAGCGGATTAAAGCGCGAGCAGTACTTC. Translated, it gives CASSLAYPSGLKREQYF.

The genes are TRBV5-1 and TRBJ2-7, with TRBD1 matching over 7 bases. Germline values: CDR1 SGHRS, CDR2 YFSETQ. The CDR3 totals 15 residues. V lost 4 bases, J lost 3 bases, and 10 bases stayed unmatched. The CDR3 DNA sequence: TGCGCCAGCAGCCTTGGCTGGGGACAGATCTACGAGCAGTACTTC. This sequence encodes CASSLGWGQIYEQYF.

The rearrangement joins TRBV18 to TRBJ1-5, with D possibly TRBD1 on 6 matching bases. Trimming took 6 bases from V and 1 from J, leaving 13 bases between them. Germline loops: CDR1 KGHSH, CDR2 LQKENI. This CDR3 comprises 15 residues. The CDR3 DNA reads TGTGCCAGCTCCCTCGACACAGGGAGCAATCAGCCCCAGCATTTT. It translates to CASSLDTGSNQPQHF.

The V call is TRBV5-6, the J call TRBJ1-4; the match to TRBD1 covers 8 bases. The ends lost 6 bases at V and 8 bases at J; junction bases unmatched: 12. The CDR3 contains 15 residues. Germline CDR1 is SGHDT and CDR2 is YYEEEE. DNA for the CDR3: TGTGCCAGCAAAGGGACAGGCGGGTTAAGAGAAAAACTGTTTTTT. Translation gives CASKGTGGLREKLFF.

The V and J genes are TRBV15 and TRBJ1-3, with TRBD1 as a possible D gene (5 bases). From germline, CDR1 is LNHNV and CDR2 YYDKDF (reference sequence). The V and J ends lost 1 base and 1 base respectively, with 17 bases between them. This CDR3 is 18 amino acids long. DNA for the CDR3: TGTGCCACCAGCAGAGGGCCGGATTACAGGACATCTGGAAACACCATATATTTT. This gives the protein CATSRGPDYRTSGNTIYF.

In this sample, this clone turned up a few times. The chain has TRBV12-3 or TRBV12-4 and TRBJ1-2, with D hard to call. Trimming took off 5 bases at V and 5 bases at J, with 12 bases between the two ends. There are 13 residues in the CDR3. The CDR3 nucleotides are TGTGCCAGCAGTCCGGGGTCAGAATATGGCTACACCTTC. This codes for CASSPGSEYGYTF.

V and J are TRBV28 and TRBJ1-2, with TRBD1 matching 8 bases. The CDR3 length is 15 residues. The germline V gene has CDR1 MDHEN and CDR2 SYDVKM. V was clipped by 0 bases and J by 3 bases; unmatched bases: 3. The CDR3 DNA reads as TGTGCCAGCAGTTTATGGACAGGGGTGGACTATGGCTACACCTTC. Translation: CASSLWTGVDYGYTF.

The chain employs TRBV19 and TRBJ2-2, with 8 bases matching TRBD1. The CDR3 is 16 amino acids. V dropped 5 bases and J dropped 1; count of bases not matched to a gene: 6. CDR1 is LNHDA and CDR2 is SQIVND in the germline V gene (reference sequence). CDR3 nucleotides: TGTGCCAGTAGTTCGGGACAGGCGCTGAACACCGGGGAGCTGTTTTTT. It translates to CASSSGQALNTGELFF.

The table lists this clone with a few counts. J is TRBJ2-1 and V is TRBV7-3; the match to TRBD1 covers 9 bases. The J segment lost 3 bases and the V segment lost 0 bases, leaving 0 bases of the junction unmatched. The CDR3 extends over 15 amino acids. Germline CDR1 and CDR2: SGHTA and FQGTGA. The DNA for the CDR3 is TGTGCCAGCAGCTTAACGGGACAGGGCTACAATGAGCAGTTCTTC. Its protein product is CASSLTGQGYNEQFF.

This chain connects TRBV5-4 to TRBJ2-2; 7 bases line up with TRBD1. Germline values: CDR1 SGHNT, CDR2 YYREEE (reference sequence). J was trimmed by 0 bases and V by 6 bases; bases with no gene match: 17. The CDR3 consists of 19 residues. The CDR3 DNA is TGTGCCAGCAATCGACTCCCAAAACAGGGGAGTTCGAACACCGGGGAGCTGTTTTTT. It specifies CASNRLPKQGSSNTGELFF.

The chain joins TRBV7-9 to TRBJ2-2, with TRBD2 as a possible D gene (6 bases). V shed 11 bases and J shed 0 bases, with 10 bases lying between them. This CDR3 is built from 13 residues. Germline loops: CDR1 SEHNR, CDR2 FQNEAQ (reference sequence). CDR3 bases: TGTGCCCCCAGGAGGGCGAACACCGGGGAGCTGTTTTTT. It encodes CAPRRANTGELFF.

The chain combines TRBV24-1 with TRBJ2-7; 8 nucleotides agree with TRBD2. Germline assignment: CDR1 KGHDR and CDR2 SFDVKD. The CDR3 has 15 amino acids. V was pared by 3 bases and J by 6 bases, with 9 bases of the junction left unmatched. CDR3 in DNA: TGTGCCACCAGTGATCAGACTAGCGCACGGAGCGAGCAGTACTTC. Encoded protein: CATSDQTSARSEQYF.

This chain connects TRBV4-1 to TRBJ2-4, with 9 bases lining up with TRBD1. Per germline, CDR1 MGHRA and CDR2 YSYEKL. The CDR3 totals 15 residues. J was trimmed by 9 bases and V by 2 bases; bases with no gene match: 8. As DNA, the CDR3 is TGCGCCAGCAGCCAACAGACAGGGGGAGTTGGCATTCAGTACTTC. Translated: CASSQQTGGVGIQYF.

J is TRBJ2-6 and V is TRBV5-1; 8 bases match TRBD1. Germline values: CDR1 SGHRS, CDR2 YFSETQ. The CDR3 loop spans 17 amino acids. V gave up 4 bases and J gave up 0 bases; unmatched junction bases: 6. CDR3 sequence (DNA): TGCGCCAGCAGCCCAGGACAGGGACACTCTGGGGCCAACGTCCTGACTTTC. It translates to CASSPGQGHSGANVLTF.

V and J are TRBV13 and TRBJ2-1; D is unclear. V lost 5 bases and J lost 5, with 4 bases in between. This CDR3 comprises 11 residues. Looked up from germline, CDR1 is PRHDT and CDR2 is FYEKMQ (reference sequence). CDR3 residues: CASSINNEQFF. The CDR3 DNA reads as TGTGCCAGCAGCATAAACAATGAGCAGTTCTTC.

The rearrangement joins TRBV7-2 to TRBJ2-7; D is ambiguous. The CDR3 extends over 15 amino acids. Looked up from germline, CDR1 is SGHTA and CDR2 is FQGNSA. With 5 bases removed from V and 0 bases from J, the gap between germline ends came to 14 bases. CDR3 sequence: CASSLDGSASYEQYF. The DNA for the CDR3 is TGTGCCAGCAGCCTAGACGGGTCCGCCTCCTACGAGCAGTACTTC.

The rearrangement links TRBV7-9 to TRBJ1-2; D gene unclear. The CDR3 spans 14 residues. V was cut by 5 bases and J by 0 bases, with 10 bases left in between. CDR1 and CDR2 from the germline V gene are SEHNR and FQNEAQ (reference sequence). The CDR3 here is CASSLVEANYGYTF. CDR3 bases: TGTGCCAGCAGCCTGGTGGAGGCTAACTATGGCTACACCTTC.

The rearrangement joins TRBV19 to TRBJ1-5; D uncertain. The germline V gene encodes CDR1 LNHDA and CDR2 SQIVND (reference sequence). This CDR3 contains 15 residues. Trimming left V 4 bases short and J 2 bases short, with 12 bases between. The CDR3 loop reads CASSTLGRGNQPQHF. CDR3 in DNA: TGTGCCAGTAGTACCCTCGGGAGGGGCAATCAGCCCCAGCATTTT.

CDR3: CASSLGWTENTEAFF. CDR3 sequence (DNA): TGTGCCAGCAGCTTAGGGTGGACTGAGAACACTGAAGCTTTCTTT. The V call is TRBV7-9, the J call TRBJ1-1; D unresolved. Germline lookup yields CDR1 SEHNR and CDR2 FQNEAQ (reference sequence). V dropped 1 base and J dropped 1 base, with 10 bases sitting between them. This CDR3 spans 15 amino acids.

The rearrangement links TRBV19 to TRBJ1-6, with 8 bases aligning to TRBD1. CDR3 length: 12 residues. Per germline, CDR1 LNHDA and CDR2 SQIVND (reference sequence). Losses at the gene ends were 6 bases for V and 14 bases for J; bases not matched to a gene: 6. The CDR3 reads CASSRGPNALHF. As DNA, the CDR3 is TGTGCCAGTAGCAGGGGGCCTAATGCCCTCCACTTT.

The chain joins TRBV5-1 to TRBJ2-7; 9 nucleotides match TRBD1. V trimming: 2 bases; J trimming: 3 bases; junction bases outside the gene matches: 6. Germline V gives CDR1 SGHRS, CDR2 YFSETQ. CDR3 length equals 15 residues. The CDR3: CASSFGTGQGYEQYF. The CDR3 coding sequence is TGCGCCAGCAGCTTTGGCACGGGACAGGGCTACGAGCAGTACTTC.

J is TRBJ2-2 and V is TRBV15, with TRBD1 identical over 8 bases. The J segment lost 4 bases and the V segment lost 3 bases, leaving 7 bases of the junction unmatched. Germline V gene sequence: CDR1 LNHNV, CDR2 YYDKDF (reference sequence). This CDR3 is 16 amino acids long. This CDR3 is CATSRVQGAGTGELFF. The CDR3 region has the DNA TGTGCCACCAGCAGGGTCCAGGGGGCGGGCACCGGGGAGCTGTTTTTT.

This clone was recorded only once. The chain is built from TRBV6-5 and TRBJ2-1, with 8 nucleotides matching TRBD1. CDR3 size: 16 residues. The V and J ends lost 2 bases and 4 bases, in that order; junction bases with no gene match: 7. Germline loops: CDR1 MNHEY, CDR2 SVGAGI. Here the CDR3 DNA reads TGTGCCAGCAGTTACACAAATCGACAGGGGTACAATGAGCAGTTCTTC. Its protein is CASSYTNRQGYNEQFF.

The chain joins TRBV27 to TRBJ1-5, with TRBD1 identical over 9 bases. Per germline, CDR1 MNHEY and CDR2 SMNVEV (reference sequence). The CDR3 extends over 15 amino acids. V trimming: 2 bases; J trimming: 6 bases; junction bases outside the gene matches: 5. Here the CDR3 reads CASSLITGGGQPQHF. In DNA form, the CDR3 reads TGTGCCAGCAGTTTAATAACAGGGGGCGGTCAGCCCCAGCATTTT.

This chain connects TRBV2 to TRBJ2-5; TRBD1 is a possible D gene (6 bases). Germline CDR1 and CDR2: SNHLY and FYNNEI. This CDR3 contains 13 residues. Trimming removed 8 bases at V and 4 bases at J, with 14 bases between. The CDR3 region has the DNA TGTGCCAGCTTTCAGGGGATGGGAGAGACCCAGTACTTC. This codes for CASFQGMGETQYF.

V and J are TRBV10-3 and TRBJ1-4; maybe TRBD1 (6 bases). The CDR3 contains 12 residues. The V end was cut by 10 bases, the J end by 8 bases, with 14 bases between. Looked up from germline, CDR1 is ENHRY and CDR2 is SYGVKD. CDR3 in DNA: TGTGCCACACAGGGACAAGCAGAAAAACTGTTTTTT. It encodes CATQGQAEKLFF.

This clone was seen once. The V gene is TRBV5-8, the J gene TRBJ1-6; TRBD1 is a possible D gene (6 bases). The CDR3 loop spans 15 amino acids. Germline V gene sequence: CDR1 SGHTS, CDR2 YDEGEE. Trimming shortened V by 2 bases and J by 7 bases, and 13 bases separated the two germline ends. In nucleotides, the CDR3 is TGTGCCAGCAGCTTTTTGGGGGCCGAGAATTCACCCCTCCACTTT. It encodes CASSFLGAENSPLHF.

The genes are TRBV12-5 and TRBJ1-2, with a tentative D call TRBD1 (5 bases). The CDR3 is 14 residues long. In germline, CDR1 is LGHNT, CDR2 FRNRAP. V lost 3 bases, J lost 6 bases, and 14 bases lay in between. The CDR3 region is CASGLGTGSNGYTF. The DNA for the CDR3 is TGTGCTAGTGGTTTAGGGACTGGGTCGAATGGCTACACCTTC.